The 20 T cell receptor beta chains below come from one sample, sequenced in a study of blood T cells in healthy people across ages. A second roughly 6 to 12 cycle PCR used barcoded and J-beta primers. A single record per CDR3 protein comes from TCRdb applying MiXCR to the 5' RACE reads. The sample yields some 900,000 distinct CDR3 sequences, 48% seen once. Input material: blood. The origin of the receptors is a man aged 30 to 45 in good health.

This rearrangement joins TRBV6-2 or TRBV6-3 to TRBJ2-3, with 8 nucleotides matching TRBD2. The CDR3 is 16 residues long. Germline-derived CDR1 and CDR2 are MNHEY and SVGEGT. V shed 5 bases, J shed 4 bases, and the junction held 11 bases outside the gene matches. CDR3 sequence: CASSHGASGFSDTQYF. The CDR3 DNA sequence: TGTGCCAGCAGTCACGGCGCTAGCGGGTTTTCAGATACGCAGTATTTT.

The chain joins TRBV7-2 to TRBJ2-3, with 7 bases fitting TRBD2. The CDR3 extends over 15 amino acids. Germline V gives CDR1 SGHTA, CDR2 FQGNSA. The V segment lost 2 bases and the J segment 3 bases; nucleotides outside the gene matches: 5. As DNA, the CDR3 is TGTGCCAGCAGCTTAAACCTAGCGGCTACAGATACGCAGTATTTT. It encodes CASSLNLAATDTQYF.

V is TRBV2 and J is TRBJ1-2, with D perhaps TRBD1 (5 bases). There are 12 residues in the CDR3. Trimming cost V 9 bases and J 0 bases, with 8 bases left between them. Germline V gene data show CDR1 as SNHLY and CDR2 as FYNNEI. CDR3 amino acids: CASRTTNYGYTF. In DNA, the CDR3 is TGTGCCAGTAGGACAACTAACTATGGCTACACCTTC.

This clonotype turned up a few times. The rearrangement links TRBV6-5 to TRBJ1-2, with D perhaps matching TRBD1 (5 bases). The CDR3 is 16 residues long. Germline V lookup: CDR1 MNHEY, CDR2 SVGAGI. Trimming pared 0 bases from V and 4 bases from J, leaving 15 bases between. In DNA form, the CDR3 reads TGTGCCAGCAGTTACTCGGGAAGGGGAGGGTCCTATGGCTACACCTTC. It yields the protein CASSYSGRGGSYGYTF.

This chain links TRBV7-2 with TRBJ1-1; TRBD1 agrees at 11 bases. Germline V gives CDR1 SGHTA, CDR2 FQGNSA. V was clipped by 6 bases and J by 1 base; unmatched bases: 10. The CDR3 is 17 amino acids. CDR3 nucleotides: TGTGCCAGCAGACAGGACAGGGGGCTTGGACGGAACACTGAAGCTTTCTTT. Its translation: CASRQDRGLGRNTEAFF.

This rearrangement joins TRBV29-1 to TRBJ2-3, with a tentative D call TRBD2 (6 bases). V was shortened by 7 bases and J by 4 bases, with 18 bases between the two germline ends. The CDR3 has 14 residues. Germline CDR1 is SQVTM and CDR2 is ANQGSEA. The CDR3 is CSANGAPGADTQYF. The DNA of the CDR3 is TGCAGCGCTAATGGGGCGCCGGGGGCAGATACGCAGTATTTT.

This clonotype was seen only once. The V call is TRBV28, the J call TRBJ2-3; D call uncertain. This CDR3 is built from 14 residues. Germline CDR1 and CDR2: MDHEN and SYDVKM. V gave up 3 bases and J gave up 4 bases, with 11 bases separating them. The CDR3 sequence: CASSFAPTPDTQYF. In nucleotides, the CDR3 is TGTGCCAGCAGTTTCGCGCCCACCCCAGATACGCAGTATTTT.

The table lists this clonotype with a few counts. CDR3 in DNA: TGTGCCAGCAGCCCCCACGGACTGGGCGAGCAGTACTTC. This translates into CASSPHGLGEQYF. This chain connects TRBV14 to TRBJ2-7, with TRBD2 as a possible D gene (5 bases). V dropped 4 bases and J dropped 6 bases, with 13 bases sitting between them. The V gene's germline CDR1 is SGHDN and CDR2 FVKESK. The CDR3 sequence is 13 residues long. Together with reference TRBV14 and TRBJ2-7, the CDR3 gives the full variable domain: EAGVTQFPSHSVIEKGQTVTLRCDPISGHDNLYWYRRVMGKEIKFLLHFVKESKQDESGMPNNRFLAERTGGTYSTLKVQPAELEDSGVYFCASSPHGLGEQYFGPGTRLTVT.

In this sample, this clonotype turned up a few times. For the CDR3, the DNA is TGTGCCAGCCCAGCTTATAGGGGGAACTCTGGGGCCAACGTCCTGACTTTC. Its translation: CASPAYRGNSGANVLTF. The genes are TRBV7-2 and TRBJ2-6; TRBD1 is a possible D gene (6 bases). Trimming removed 8 bases at V and 0 bases at J, with 17 bases between. Germline V CDR1 and CDR2: SGHTA, FQGNSA. CDR3 length equals 17 residues.

The chain combines TRBV4-2 with TRBJ2-5, with 10 bases aligning to TRBD2. Per germline, CDR1 LGHNA and CDR2 YNFKEQ. CDR3 length: 16 residues. V shed 1 base, J shed 5 bases, and the junction held 7 bases outside the gene matches. In DNA form, the CDR3 reads TGTGCCAGCAGCCAAGGTGGACTAGCGGACTGGGAGACCCAGTACTTC. As protein: CASSQGGLADWETQYF.

With regard to this clonotype: The junction shows a germline mismatch at one end, possibly a read error. The CDR3 loop reads CACSSPRGLDNEQFF. CDR3 coding DNA: TGTGCCTGCAGTTCTCCAAGGGGGCTAGACAATGAGCAGTTCTTC. The chain couples TRBV27 to TRBJ2-1; 7 nucleotides match TRBD1. The CDR3 consists of 15 residues. CDR1 is MNHEY, CDR2 SMNVEV, per germline (reference sequence).

As to this clonotype: At one end, the junction sequence differs from germline, possibly due to a read error. The CDR3 region has the DNA TGTGCCAGCAGCGTAGGAGATAGCAATCATCCCCAGCATTTT. This translates into CASSVGDSNHPQHF. The chain couples TRBV9 to TRBJ1-5; D gene unclear. This CDR3 contains 14 residues. CDR1 is SGDLS, CDR2 YYNGEE, per germline.

The chain has TRBV4-3 and TRBJ1-6; TRBD1 matches 10 bases. The CDR3 runs 15 residues. Unmatched junction bases numbered 6, after V lost 4 bases and J lost 9 bases. CDR1 is LGHNA, CDR2 YSLEER, per germline. The CDR3 nucleotides read TGCGCCAGCAGCCGCCATCGGGACAGGGGTTCACCCCTCCACTTT. It specifies CASSRHRDRGSPLHF.

The chain recombines TRBV3-1 with TRBJ1-1; TRBD1 might be the D (6 bases). V was cut by 1 base and J by 4 bases, with 16 bases left in between. From germline, CDR1 is LGHDT and CDR2 YNNKEL (reference sequence). The CDR3 consists of 16 residues. As DNA, the CDR3 is TGTGCCAGCAGCCAAGGGGGGGCAGGGGCTGTCACTGAAGCTTTCTTT. Encoded protein: CASSQGGAGAVTEAFF.

The rearrangement links TRBV3-1 to TRBJ2-7; D perhaps matches TRBD1 (6 bases). Germline V gene sequence: CDR1 LGHDT, CDR2 YNNKEL (reference sequence). Trimming shortened V by 1 base and J by 2 bases, and 9 bases separated the two germline ends. The CDR3 is 14 amino acids. The CDR3 coding sequence is TGTGCCAGCAGCCAAGGACAGGCGCCCTACGAGCAGTACTTC. This encodes CASSQGQAPYEQYF.

This chain links TRBV15 with TRBJ2-1; 7 bases are a match to TRBD1. CDR3 length equals 15 residues. Germline V gives CDR1 LNHNV, CDR2 YYDKDF (reference sequence). The ends lost 3 bases at V and 2 bases at J; junction bases unmatched: 4. The CDR3 DNA sequence: TGTGCCACCAGCAGCCGACAGGGTCCCTACAATGAGCAGTTCTTC. Its translation is CATSSRQGPYNEQFF.

Only one count was recorded for this clonotype. The chain is built from TRBV6-2 or TRBV6-3 and TRBJ1-2, with 8 bases matching TRBD1. Germline CDR1 is MNHEY and CDR2 is SVGEGT. V shed 6 bases, J shed 3 bases, and the junction held 9 bases outside the gene matches. The CDR3 loop spans 15 amino acids. CDR3 residues: CASSELRGLHYGYTF. The CDR3 DNA sequence: TGTGCCAGCAGCGAACTCAGGGGGCTGCACTATGGCTACACCTTC.

This clonotype was found a few times. V and J are TRBV12-5 and TRBJ2-3; D not certain. V was pared by 9 bases and J by 1 base, with 14 bases between. The germline CDR1 and CDR2 sequences are LGHNT and FRNRAP. The CDR3 is made up of 14 amino acids. DNA for the CDR3: TGTGCTAGCGCCCCCCCCAGCGGCACAGATACGCAGTATTTT. Residues: CASAPPSGTDTQYF.

The chain employs TRBV20-1 and TRBJ1-2; D is ambiguous. This CDR3 has 14 residues. The V end was cut by 0 bases, the J end by 2 bases, with 10 bases between. CDR1 DFQATT and CDR2 SNEGSKA come from the germline V gene (reference sequence). The CDR3 reads CSARDALLNYGYTF. The CDR3 DNA reads as TGCAGTGCTAGAGATGCCCTCTTAAACTATGGCTACACCTTC.

The sample holds a few counts of this clonotype. V gene TRBV9 combines with J gene TRBJ1-2; the D gene is possibly TRBD1 (5 bases). Germline V CDR1 and CDR2: SGDLS, YYNGEE. V dropped 3 bases and J dropped 1 base, with 10 bases sitting between them. The CDR3 covers 14 residues. In DNA, the CDR3 is TGTGCCAGCAGCGAGGACGGGGGTAACTATGGCTACACCTTC. It yields the protein CASSEDGGNYGYTF.